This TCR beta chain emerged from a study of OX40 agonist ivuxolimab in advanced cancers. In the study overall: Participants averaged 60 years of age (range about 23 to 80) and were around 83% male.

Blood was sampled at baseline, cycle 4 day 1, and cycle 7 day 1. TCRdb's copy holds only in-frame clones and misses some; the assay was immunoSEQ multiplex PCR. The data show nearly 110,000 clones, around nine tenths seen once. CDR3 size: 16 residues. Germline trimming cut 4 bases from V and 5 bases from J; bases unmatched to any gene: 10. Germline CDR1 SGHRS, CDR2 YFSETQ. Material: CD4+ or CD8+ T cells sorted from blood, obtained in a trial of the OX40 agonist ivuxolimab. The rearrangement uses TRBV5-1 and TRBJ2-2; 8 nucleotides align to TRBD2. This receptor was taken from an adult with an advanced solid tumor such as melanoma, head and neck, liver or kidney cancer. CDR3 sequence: CASSHRAGAATGELFF. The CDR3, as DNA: TGCGCCAGCAGCCATCGAGCGGGGGCAGCAACCGGGGAGCTGTTTTTT.